These 11 T cell receptor beta chains were all obtained from the same sample, sequenced in a study of blood T cell repertoires in COVID-19 (dated by TCRdb to 2020 to 2021). The method was the immunoSEQ multiplex PCR assay. Here the immuneACCESS table is served through TCRdb, limited to in-frame sequences with V and J called. Missing clones are a known gap in these copies; in checked studies unresolved V genes cover under half, and the rest lacks a known reason. This sample is represented by 65,000 to 85,000 clones; around 91% of them were singletons. Under 3% of the sample belongs to the ten largest clones. The sequenced sample was peripheral blood. All receptors come from a man aged 50 to 60 with acute or convalescent COVID-19.

The chain uses TRBV7-6 and TRBJ2-1; 10 positions agree with TRBD2. The CDR3 is made up of 15 amino acids. CDR1 and CDR2 (germline): SGHVS, FNYEAQ. V lost 5 bases and J lost 4; bases outside the gene matches: 5. The CDR3 reads CASSARTSGYNEQFF. The DNA of the CDR3 is TGTGCCAGCAGCGCCAGGACTAGCGGTTACAATGAGCAGTTCTTC.

V and J are TRBV6-1 and TRBJ1-1; D is possibly TRBD1 (6 bases). Trimming removed 3 bases at V and 4 bases at J, with 15 bases between. The CDR3 runs 15 residues. The germline V gene encodes CDR1 MNHNS and CDR2 SASEGT. The CDR3 spells CASSDQGPMSTEAFF. CDR3 coding DNA: TGTGCCAGCAGTGACCAGGGGCCCATGTCCACTGAAGCTTTCTTT.

The chain combines TRBV20-1 with TRBJ2-7, with D perhaps TRBD1 (5 bases). Between the trimmed V and J ends, which lost 6 bases and 4 bases, there was a span of 10 bases. This CDR3 region has 11 residues. Germline lookup yields CDR1 DFQATT and CDR2 SNEGSKA (reference sequence). CDR3 region: CSAADSYEQYV. The CDR3 DNA is TGCAGTGCCGCTGACAGTTACGAGCAGTACGTC.

Points on this clone: An end of the junction differs from the germline gene, which may be a read error. V and J are TRBV27 and TRBJ2-1; 9 bases align to TRBD1. This CDR3 has 18 residues. The germline V gene encodes CDR1 MNHEY and CDR2 SMNVEV (reference sequence). CDR3 nucleotides: TGTGCCAGCAGTCGAGGACAGGGGAGCGGGGTCTCCAACAATGAGCAGTTCTTC. Amino acid sequence: CASSRGQGSGVSNNEQFF.

The chain employs TRBV16 and TRBJ1-4; D is unclear. CDR1 and CDR2 from the germline V gene are KGHSY and FQNENV. This CDR3 spans 17 amino acids. The V end was cut by 0 bases, the J end by 0 bases, with 11 bases between. The CDR3 sequence is CASSQSYTPPTNEKLFF. The CDR3 bases are TGTGCCAGCAGCCAATCGTACACCCCGCCAACTAATGAAAAACTGTTTTTT.

V is TRBV4-2 and J is TRBJ1-2, with D perhaps TRBD1 (6 bases). The CDR3 contains 15 residues. Germline V gene data show CDR1 as LGHNA and CDR2 as YNFKEQ. V lost 0 bases to trimming and J lost 4 bases, with 12 bases between them. CDR3 nucleotide sequence: TGTGCCAGCAGCCAAGATTTACGGGGGGCCTATGGCTACACCTTC. Its protein product is CASSQDLRGAYGYTF.

The chain links TRBV27 to TRBJ1-2; D is possibly TRBD1 (5 bases). CDR1 and CDR2 (germline): MNHEY, SMNVEV (reference sequence). The V end was cut by 4 bases, the J end by 0 bases, with 6 bases between. This CDR3 is 13 amino acids long. CDR3 sequence: CASSSRANYGYTF. CDR3 coding DNA: TGTGCCAGCAGTTCCAGGGCTAACTATGGCTACACCTTC.

CDR3 in DNA: TGTGCCAGCAGCGTAGCTGAGGGGGCCGGACAGGGAAGGGAAAAACTGTTTTTT. As protein: CASSVAEGAGQGREKLFF. J is TRBJ1-4 and V is TRBV9, with 8 bases matching TRBD1. This CDR3 spans 18 amino acids. Germline V lookup: CDR1 SGDLS, CDR2 YYNGEE. With 0 bases clipped from V and 8 bases from J, the junction kept 15 bases outside the gene matches.

The CDR3 here is CAWSVPIFTDTQYF. The CDR3 coding sequence is TGTGCCTGGAGTGTACCTATTTTCACAGATACGCAGTATTTT. The chain has TRBV30 and TRBJ2-3; D remains unclear. Looked up from germline, CDR1 is GTSNPN and CDR2 is SVGIG (reference sequence). The CDR3 sequence is 14 residues long. The ends were cut back, 0 bases at V and 2 bases at J, with 9 bases in the middle.

The gene calls are TRBV7-2 and TRBJ2-6, with D possibly being TRBD1 (6 bases). The CDR3 is 18 residues long. Trimming took 4 bases from V and 0 from J, leaving 16 bases between them. Germline-derived CDR1 and CDR2 are SGHTA and FQGNSA. The CDR3 DNA reads TGTGCCAGCAGCTCCGCGACAGGTTTGAACTCTGGGGCCAACGTCCTGACTTTC. It specifies CASSSATGLNSGANVLTF.

This sequence joins TRBV6-2 or TRBV6-3 and TRBJ1-1; 8 nucleotides agree with TRBD1. Germline loops: CDR1 MNHEY, CDR2 SVGEGT. This CDR3 has 15 residues. With 2 bases clipped from V and 5 bases from J, the junction kept 7 bases outside the gene matches. For the CDR3, the DNA is TGTGCCAGCAGTTACCCGGCAGGGGGCTTGACTGAAGCTTTCTTT. Translation: CASSYPAGGLTEAFF.